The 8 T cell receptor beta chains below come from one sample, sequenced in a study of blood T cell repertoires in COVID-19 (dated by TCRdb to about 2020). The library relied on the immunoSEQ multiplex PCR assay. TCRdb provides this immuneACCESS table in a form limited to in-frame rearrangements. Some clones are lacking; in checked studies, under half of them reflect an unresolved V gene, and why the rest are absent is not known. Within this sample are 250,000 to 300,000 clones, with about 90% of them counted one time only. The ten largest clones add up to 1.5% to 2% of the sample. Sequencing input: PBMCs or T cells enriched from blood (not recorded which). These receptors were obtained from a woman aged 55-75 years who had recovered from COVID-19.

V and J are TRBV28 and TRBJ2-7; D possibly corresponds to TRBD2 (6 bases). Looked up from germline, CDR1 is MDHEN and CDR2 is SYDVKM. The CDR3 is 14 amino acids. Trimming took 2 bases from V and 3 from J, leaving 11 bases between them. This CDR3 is CASSLVTGVYEQYF. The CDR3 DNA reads TGTGCCAGCAGTTTAGTGACGGGAGTCTACGAGCAGTACTTC.

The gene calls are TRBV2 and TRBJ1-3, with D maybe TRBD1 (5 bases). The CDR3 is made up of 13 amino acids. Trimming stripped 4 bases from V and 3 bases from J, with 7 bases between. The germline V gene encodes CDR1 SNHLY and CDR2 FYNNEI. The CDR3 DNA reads TGTGCCAGCAGTGGGGGCATTGGAAACACCATATATTTT. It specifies CASSGGIGNTIYF.

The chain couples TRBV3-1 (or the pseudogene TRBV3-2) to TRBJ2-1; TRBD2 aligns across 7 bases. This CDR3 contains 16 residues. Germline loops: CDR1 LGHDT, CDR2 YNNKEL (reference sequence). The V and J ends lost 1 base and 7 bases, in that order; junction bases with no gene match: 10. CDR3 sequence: CASSQVVGGAKNEQFF. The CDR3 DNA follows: TGTGCCAGCAGCCAAGTGGTGGGAGGGGCGAAAAATGAGCAGTTCTTC.

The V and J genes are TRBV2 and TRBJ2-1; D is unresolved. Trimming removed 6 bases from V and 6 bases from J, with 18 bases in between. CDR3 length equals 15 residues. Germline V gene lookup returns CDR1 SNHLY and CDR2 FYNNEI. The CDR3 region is CASRTDGVFGNEQFF. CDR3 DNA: TGTGCCAGCAGAACCGACGGAGTTTTCGGCAATGAGCAGTTCTTC.

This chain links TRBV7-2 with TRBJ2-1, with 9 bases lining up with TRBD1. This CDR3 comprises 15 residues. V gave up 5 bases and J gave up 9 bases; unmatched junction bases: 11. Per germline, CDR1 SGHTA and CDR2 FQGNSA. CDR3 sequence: CASSRRDRDFGEQFF. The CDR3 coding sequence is TGTGCCAGCAGCCGCCGGGACAGGGACTTCGGTGAGCAGTTCTTC.

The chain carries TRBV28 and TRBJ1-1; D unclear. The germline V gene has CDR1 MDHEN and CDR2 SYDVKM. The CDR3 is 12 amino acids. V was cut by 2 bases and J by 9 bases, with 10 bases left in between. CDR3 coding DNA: TGTGCCAGCAGTTTAGGAAGAGGCAAAGCTTTCTTT. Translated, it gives CASSLGRGKAFF. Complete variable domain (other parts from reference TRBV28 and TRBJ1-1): DVKVTQSSRYLVKRTGEKVFLECVQDMDHENMFWYRQDPGLGLRLIYFSYDVKMKEKGDIPEGYSVSREKKERFSLILESASTNQTSMYLCASSLGRGKAFFGQGTRLTVV.

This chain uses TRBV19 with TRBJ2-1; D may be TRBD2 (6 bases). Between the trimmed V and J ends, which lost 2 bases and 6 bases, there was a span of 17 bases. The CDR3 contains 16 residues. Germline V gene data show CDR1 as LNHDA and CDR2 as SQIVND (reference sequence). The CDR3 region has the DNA TGTGCCAGTAGTATAAGAAGCGGAGGGCCCTCCAATGAGCAGTTCTTC. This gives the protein CASSIRSGGPSNEQFF.

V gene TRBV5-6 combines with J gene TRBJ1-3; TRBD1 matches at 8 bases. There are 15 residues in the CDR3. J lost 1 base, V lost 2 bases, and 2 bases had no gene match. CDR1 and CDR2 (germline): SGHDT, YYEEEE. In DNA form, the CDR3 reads TGTGCCAGCAGCTTTGGACAGGGATCTGGAAACACCATATATTTT. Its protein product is CASSFGQGSGNTIYF. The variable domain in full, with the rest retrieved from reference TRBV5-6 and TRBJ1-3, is DAGVTQSPTHLIKTRGQQVTLRCSPKSGHDTVSWYQQALGQGPQFIFQYYEEEERQRGNFPDRFSGHQFPNYSSELNVNALLLGDSALYLCASSFGQGSGNTIYFGEGSWLTVV.